A single T cell receptor (beta chain) is shown here with its context. No antigen is known for it. The data belong to a study of regulatory T cells in long-lasting Graves disease. The study, taken as a whole, reports: Persistent disease favored TRBV28, TRBJ1-2 and TRBJ2-5. Graves' patients with persistent disease showed TCR diversity lower than patients newly diagnosed.

Regarding time point: persistent/refractory GD, antithyroid drugs over 5 years with positive TRAb. With RNA extracted from PBMCs as input, the TCR library was made. Patients with Graves' disease were diagnosed by American Thyroid Association guidelines. This CDR3 contains 15 residues. Per the germline V gene, CDR1 is MNHNS and CDR2 is SASEGT. The V gene lost 6 bases and the J gene lost 2 bases, with 17 bases spanning the gap. CDR3-region Arm-PCR and iRepertoire HTBI primers produced the TCR beta libraries. MiXCR, run by TCRdb on the multiplex PCR reads, gives a single entry per CDR3 protein. The table lists about 470,000 distinct CDR3 sequences, about 22% of them singletons.

This clonotype was obtained from a female donor with Graves disease. This chain joins TRBV6-1 and TRBJ2-7; no clear D gene. Sequences were derived from peripheral blood mononuclear cells (PBMCs), sampled when the disease was refractory, from a patient treated with antithyroid drugs. This CDR3 reads CASSAALVLAYEQYF. The CDR3 region has the DNA TGTGCCAGCAGCGCAGCCCTAGTCTTGGCCTACGAGCAGTACTTC.